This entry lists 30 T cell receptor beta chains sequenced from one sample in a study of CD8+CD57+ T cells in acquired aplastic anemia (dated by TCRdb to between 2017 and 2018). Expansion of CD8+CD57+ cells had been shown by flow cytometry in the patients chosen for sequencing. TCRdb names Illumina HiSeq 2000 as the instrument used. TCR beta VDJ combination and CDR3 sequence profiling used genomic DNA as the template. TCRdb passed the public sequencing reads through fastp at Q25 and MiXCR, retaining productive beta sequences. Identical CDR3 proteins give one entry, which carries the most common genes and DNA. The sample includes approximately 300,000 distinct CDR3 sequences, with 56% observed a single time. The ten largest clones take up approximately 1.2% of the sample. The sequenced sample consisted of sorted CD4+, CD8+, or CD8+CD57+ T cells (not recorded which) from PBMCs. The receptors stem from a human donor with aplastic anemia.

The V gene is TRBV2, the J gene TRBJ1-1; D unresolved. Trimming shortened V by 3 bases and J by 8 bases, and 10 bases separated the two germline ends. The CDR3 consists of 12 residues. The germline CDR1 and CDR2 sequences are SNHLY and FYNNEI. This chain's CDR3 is CASSERGNEAFF. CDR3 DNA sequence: TGTGCCAGCAGTGAGCGAGGAAACGAAGCTTTCTTT. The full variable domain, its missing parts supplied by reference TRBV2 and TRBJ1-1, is EPEVTQTPSHQVTQMGQEVILRCVPISNHLYFYWYRQILGQKVEFLVSFYNNEISEKSEIFDDQFSVERPDGSNFTLKIRSTKLEDSAMYFCASSERGNEAFFGQGTRLTVV.

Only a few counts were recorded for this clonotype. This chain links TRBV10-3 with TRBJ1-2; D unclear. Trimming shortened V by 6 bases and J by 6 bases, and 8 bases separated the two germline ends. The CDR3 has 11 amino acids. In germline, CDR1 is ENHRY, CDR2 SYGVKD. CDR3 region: CAISGGDGYTF. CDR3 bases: TGTGCCATCAGCGGCGGAGATGGCTACACCTTC.

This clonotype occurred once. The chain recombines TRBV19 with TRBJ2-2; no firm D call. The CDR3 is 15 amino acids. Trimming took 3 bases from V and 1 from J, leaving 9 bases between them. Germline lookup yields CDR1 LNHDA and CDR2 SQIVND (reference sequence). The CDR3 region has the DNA TGTGCCAGTAGTATCCGCTGGCAGAACACCGGGGAGCTGTTTTTT. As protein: CASSIRWQNTGELFF.

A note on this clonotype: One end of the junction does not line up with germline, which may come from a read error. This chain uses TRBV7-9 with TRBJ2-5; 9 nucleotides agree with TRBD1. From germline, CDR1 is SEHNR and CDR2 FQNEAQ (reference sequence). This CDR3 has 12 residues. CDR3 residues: CASSKDRGSSTF. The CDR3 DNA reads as TGTGCCAGCAGCAAGGACAGGGGCAGTTCGACATTC.

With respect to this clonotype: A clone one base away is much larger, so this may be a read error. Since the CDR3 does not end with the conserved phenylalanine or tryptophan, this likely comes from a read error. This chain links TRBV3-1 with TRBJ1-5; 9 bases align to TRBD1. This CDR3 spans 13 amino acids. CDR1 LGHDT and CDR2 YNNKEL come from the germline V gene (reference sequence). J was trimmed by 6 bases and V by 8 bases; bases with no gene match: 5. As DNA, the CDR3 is TGTGCCAGCGGCGGGACAGGGAGTCAGCCCCAGCATTCT. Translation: CASGGTGSQPQHS.

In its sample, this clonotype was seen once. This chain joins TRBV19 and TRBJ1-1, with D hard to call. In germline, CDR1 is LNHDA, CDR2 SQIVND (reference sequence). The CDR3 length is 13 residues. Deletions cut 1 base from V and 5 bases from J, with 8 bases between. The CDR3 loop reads CASSIVAKTEAFF. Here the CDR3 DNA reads TGTGCCAGTAGTATAGTAGCGAAAACTGAAGCTTTCTTT.

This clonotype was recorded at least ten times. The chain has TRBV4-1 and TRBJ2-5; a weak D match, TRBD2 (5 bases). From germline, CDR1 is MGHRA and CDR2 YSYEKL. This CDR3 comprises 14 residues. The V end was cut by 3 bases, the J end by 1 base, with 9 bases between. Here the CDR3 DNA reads TGCGCCAGCAGCCACCAGCGGAGCCAAGAGACCCAGTACTTC. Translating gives CASSHQRSQETQYF.

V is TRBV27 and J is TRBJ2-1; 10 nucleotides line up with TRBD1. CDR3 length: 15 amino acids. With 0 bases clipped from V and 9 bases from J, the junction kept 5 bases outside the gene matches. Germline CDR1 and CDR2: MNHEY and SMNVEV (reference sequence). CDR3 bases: TGTGCCAGCAGTTTATCGGGACAGGGGAGGACTGAGCAGTTCTTC. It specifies CASSLSGQGRTEQFF.

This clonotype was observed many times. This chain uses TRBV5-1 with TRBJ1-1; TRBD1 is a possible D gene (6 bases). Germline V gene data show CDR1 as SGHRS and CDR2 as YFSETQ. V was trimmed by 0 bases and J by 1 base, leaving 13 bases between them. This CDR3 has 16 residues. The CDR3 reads CASSLEVQGWNTEAFF. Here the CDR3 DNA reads TGCGCCAGCAGCTTGGAGGTCCAGGGGTGGAACACTGAAGCTTTCTTT.

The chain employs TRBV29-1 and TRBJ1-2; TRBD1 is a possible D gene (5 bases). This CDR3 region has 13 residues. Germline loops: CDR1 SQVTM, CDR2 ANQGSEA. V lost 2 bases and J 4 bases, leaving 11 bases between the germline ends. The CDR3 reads CSVEPGISYGYTF. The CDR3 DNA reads TGCAGCGTTGAACCAGGGATTTCCTATGGCTACACCTTC.

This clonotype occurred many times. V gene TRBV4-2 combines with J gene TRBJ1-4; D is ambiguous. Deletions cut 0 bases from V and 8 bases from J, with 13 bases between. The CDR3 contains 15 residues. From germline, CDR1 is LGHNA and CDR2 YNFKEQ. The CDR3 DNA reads TGTGCCAGCAGCCAAGATCGAGAGGCCAACGAAAAACTGTTTTTT. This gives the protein CASSQDREANEKLFF.

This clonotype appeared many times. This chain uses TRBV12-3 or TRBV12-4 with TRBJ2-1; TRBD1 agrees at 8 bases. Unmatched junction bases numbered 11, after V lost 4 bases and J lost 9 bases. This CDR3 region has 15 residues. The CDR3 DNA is TGTGCCAGCAGTTCGCAGGGGGCCCGTACAGGTGAGCAGTTCTTC. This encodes CASSSQGARTGEQFF.

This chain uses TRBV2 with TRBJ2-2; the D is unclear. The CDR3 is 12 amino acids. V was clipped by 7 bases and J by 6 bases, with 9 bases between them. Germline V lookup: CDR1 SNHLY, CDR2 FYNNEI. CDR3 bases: TGTGCCAGCATCAGGCCGCCCGGGGAGCTGTTTTTT. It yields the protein CASIRPPGELFF.

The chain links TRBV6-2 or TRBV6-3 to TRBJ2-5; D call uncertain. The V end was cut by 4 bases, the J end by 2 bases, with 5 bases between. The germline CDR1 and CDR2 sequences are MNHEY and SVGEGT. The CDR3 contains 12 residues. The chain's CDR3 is CASSFQQETQYF. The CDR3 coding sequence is TGTGCCAGCAGTTTCCAGCAAGAGACCCAGTACTTC.

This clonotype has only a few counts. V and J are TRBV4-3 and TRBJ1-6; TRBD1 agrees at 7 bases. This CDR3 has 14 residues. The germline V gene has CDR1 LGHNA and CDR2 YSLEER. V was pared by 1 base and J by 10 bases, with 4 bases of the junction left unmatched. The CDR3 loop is CASSQVTGRSPLHF. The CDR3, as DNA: TGCGCCAGCAGCCAAGTGACAGGGAGGTCACCCCTCCACTTT.

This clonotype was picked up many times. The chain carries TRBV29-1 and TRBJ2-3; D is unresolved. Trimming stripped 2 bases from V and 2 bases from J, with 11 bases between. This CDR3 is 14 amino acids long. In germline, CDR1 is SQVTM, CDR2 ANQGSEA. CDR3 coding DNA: TGCAGCGTTGAAAAACCCCCCCCCACAGATACGCAGTATTTT. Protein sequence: CSVEKPPPTDTQYF.

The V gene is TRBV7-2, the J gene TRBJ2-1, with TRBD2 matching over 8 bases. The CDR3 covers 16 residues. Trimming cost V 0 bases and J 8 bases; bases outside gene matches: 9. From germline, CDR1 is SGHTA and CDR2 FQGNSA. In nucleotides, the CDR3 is TGTGCCAGCAGCTTAGCGCAAACGGGGGGGCCGGATGAGCAGTTCTTC. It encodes CASSLAQTGGPDEQFF.

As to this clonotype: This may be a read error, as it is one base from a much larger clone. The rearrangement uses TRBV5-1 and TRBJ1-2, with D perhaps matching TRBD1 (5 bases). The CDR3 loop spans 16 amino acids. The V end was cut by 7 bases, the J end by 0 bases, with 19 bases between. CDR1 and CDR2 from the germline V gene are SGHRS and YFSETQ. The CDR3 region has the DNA TGCGCCAGCGGCTCAAACCCGACAGAATCTAACTATGGCTACACCTTC. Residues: CASGSNPTESNYGYTF.

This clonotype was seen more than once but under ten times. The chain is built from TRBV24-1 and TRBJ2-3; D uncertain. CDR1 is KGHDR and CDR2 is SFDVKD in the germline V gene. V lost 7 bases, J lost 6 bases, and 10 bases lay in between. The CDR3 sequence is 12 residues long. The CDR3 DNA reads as TGTGCCACCAGGGGCCAATGGGATACGCAGTATTTT. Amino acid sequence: CATRGQWDTQYF.

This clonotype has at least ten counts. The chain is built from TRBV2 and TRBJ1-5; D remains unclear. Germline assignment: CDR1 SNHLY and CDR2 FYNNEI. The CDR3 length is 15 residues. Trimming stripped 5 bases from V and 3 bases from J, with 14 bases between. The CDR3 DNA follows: TGTGCCAGCAGTTTCGGACTGGCCTACAATCAGCCCCAGCATTTT. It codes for CASSFGLAYNQPQHF.

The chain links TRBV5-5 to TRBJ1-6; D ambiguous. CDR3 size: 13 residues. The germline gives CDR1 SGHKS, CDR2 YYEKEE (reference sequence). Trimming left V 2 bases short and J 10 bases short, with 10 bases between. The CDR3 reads CASSLEGGSPLHF. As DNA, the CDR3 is TGTGCCAGCAGCTTAGAGGGTGGGTCACCCCTCCACTTT.

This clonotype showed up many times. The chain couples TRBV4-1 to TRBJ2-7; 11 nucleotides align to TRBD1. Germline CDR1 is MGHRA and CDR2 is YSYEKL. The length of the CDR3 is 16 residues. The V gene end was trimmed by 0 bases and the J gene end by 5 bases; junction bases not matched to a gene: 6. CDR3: CASSQDEDRGRHEQYF. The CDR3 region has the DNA TGCGCCAGCAGCCAAGATGAGGACAGGGGGCGTCACGAGCAGTACTTC.

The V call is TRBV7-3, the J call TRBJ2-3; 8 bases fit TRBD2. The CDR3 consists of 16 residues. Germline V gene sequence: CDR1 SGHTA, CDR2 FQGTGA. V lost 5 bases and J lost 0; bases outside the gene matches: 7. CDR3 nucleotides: TGTGCCAGCAGCCCGAGGGCTAGCGGGAGCACAGATACGCAGTATTTT. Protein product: CASSPRASGSTDTQYF.

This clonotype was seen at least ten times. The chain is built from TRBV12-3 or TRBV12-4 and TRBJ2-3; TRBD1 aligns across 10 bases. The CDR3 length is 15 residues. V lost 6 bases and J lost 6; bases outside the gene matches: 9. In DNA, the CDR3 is TGTGCCAGCAGACAACCGGGACAGGGGCGGGATACGCAGTATTTT. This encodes CASRQPGQGRDTQYF.

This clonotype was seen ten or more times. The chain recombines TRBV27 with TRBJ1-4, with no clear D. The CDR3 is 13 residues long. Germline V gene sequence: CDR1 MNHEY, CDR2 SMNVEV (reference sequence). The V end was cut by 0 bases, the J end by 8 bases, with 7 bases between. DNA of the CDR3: TGTGCCAGCAGTTTATCGATGTGGGAAAAACTGTTTTTT. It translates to CASSLSMWEKLFF.

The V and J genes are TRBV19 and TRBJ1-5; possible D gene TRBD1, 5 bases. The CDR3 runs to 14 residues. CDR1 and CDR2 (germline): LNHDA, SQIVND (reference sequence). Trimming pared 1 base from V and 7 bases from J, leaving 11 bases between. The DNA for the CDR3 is TGTGCCAGTAGTATAGGGGCAGGGCAGCAGCCCCAGCATTTT. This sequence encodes CASSIGAGQQPQHF.

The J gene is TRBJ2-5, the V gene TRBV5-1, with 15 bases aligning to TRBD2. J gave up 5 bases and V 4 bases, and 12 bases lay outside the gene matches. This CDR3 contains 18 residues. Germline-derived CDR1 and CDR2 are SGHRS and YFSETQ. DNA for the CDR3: TGCGCCAGCAGCCTCCAGGGGACTAGCGGGAGGTCCCTGGAGACCCAGTACTTC. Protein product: CASSLQGTSGRSLETQYF.

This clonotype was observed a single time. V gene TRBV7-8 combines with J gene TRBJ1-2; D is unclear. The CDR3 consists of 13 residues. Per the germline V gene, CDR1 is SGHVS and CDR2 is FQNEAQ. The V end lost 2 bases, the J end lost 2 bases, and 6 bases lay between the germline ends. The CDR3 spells CASSLWQNYGYTF. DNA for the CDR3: TGTGCCAGCAGCTTATGGCAGAACTATGGCTACACCTTC.

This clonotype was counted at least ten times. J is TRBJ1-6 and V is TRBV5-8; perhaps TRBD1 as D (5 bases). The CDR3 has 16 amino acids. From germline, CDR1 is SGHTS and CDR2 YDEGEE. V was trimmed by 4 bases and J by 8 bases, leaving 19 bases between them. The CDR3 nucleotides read TGTGCCAGCAGCCCAAGGGGCAGGTTAGCCTATTCACCCCTCCACTTT. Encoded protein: CASSPRGRLAYSPLHF.

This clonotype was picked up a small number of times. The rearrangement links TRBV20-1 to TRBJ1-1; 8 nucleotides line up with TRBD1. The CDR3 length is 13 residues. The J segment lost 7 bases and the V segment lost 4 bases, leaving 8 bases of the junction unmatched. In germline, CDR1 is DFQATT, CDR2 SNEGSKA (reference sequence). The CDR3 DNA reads TGCAGTGCTACAAAACAGGGGGAACGTGAAGCTTTCTTT. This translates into CSATKQGEREAFF.